The 5 T cell receptor beta chains below all came from one sample that was sequenced in a study of blood T cell repertoires in COVID-19. Profiled with immunoSEQ multiplex PCR; TCRdb holds only in-frame clones, not every one. The sample shows over 250,000 clones, 70% to 85% of them seen only once. The sequenced material came from peripheral blood. Source of these receptors: a human donor with COVID-19, enrolled during active disease. The donor label of this sample is uncertain.

The V gene is TRBV7-8, the J gene TRBJ2-5; TRBD2 matches at 7 bases. The CDR3 runs 15 residues. Germline CDR1 reads SGHVS; CDR2 reads FQNEAQ. After removal of 6 bases from V and 2 bases from J, the junction contained 9 bases not matched to a gene. The CDR3: CASRPTGTTQETQYF. The CDR3, as DNA: TGTGCCAGCAGACCTACCGGGACTACTCAAGAGACCCAGTACTTC.

This chain links TRBV7-3 with TRBJ2-7, with TRBD2 as a possible D gene (5 bases). This CDR3 has 14 residues. Germline V lookup: CDR1 SGHTA, CDR2 FQGTGA. Trimming removed 5 bases from V and 2 bases from J, with 13 bases in between. This CDR3 is CASSRPGSAYEQYF. The CDR3 DNA reads as TGTGCCAGCAGCCGCCCCGGTAGCGCCTACGAGCAGTACTTC.

This clone has only a few counts. V usage is TRBV5-5 and J usage is TRBJ2-7; 10 bases fit TRBD1. The V gene end was trimmed by 5 bases and the J gene end by 1 base; junction bases not matched to a gene: 6. Germline V gives CDR1 SGHKS, CDR2 YYEKEE (reference sequence). The CDR3 loop spans 15 amino acids. Written as DNA, the CDR3 is TGTGCCAGCAGTATAGGACAGGGGGTATCCTACGAGCAGTACTTC. It specifies CASSIGQGVSYEQYF.

The V call is TRBV29-1, the J call TRBJ2-5, with 7 bases matching TRBD2. Trimming removed 4 bases from V and 4 bases from J; junction bases left unmatched: 3. The CDR3 totals 12 residues. The germline gives CDR1 SQVTM, CDR2 ANQGSEA. The CDR3 is CSVVGGRETQYF. The CDR3 DNA reads TGCAGCGTTGTTGGCGGGAGAGAGACCCAGTACTTC.

The count of this clone is one. The chain has TRBV19 and TRBJ2-1; 13 bases agree with TRBD2. Germline V gene data show CDR1 as LNHDA and CDR2 as SQIVND (reference sequence). The CDR3 length is 17 residues. The ends lost 5 bases at V and 2 bases at J; junction bases unmatched: 6. The CDR3 bases are TGTGCCAGTAGTGGTCGGACTAGCGGGAGTCCCTACAATGAGCAGTTCTTC. Its translation: CASSGRTSGSPYNEQFF.